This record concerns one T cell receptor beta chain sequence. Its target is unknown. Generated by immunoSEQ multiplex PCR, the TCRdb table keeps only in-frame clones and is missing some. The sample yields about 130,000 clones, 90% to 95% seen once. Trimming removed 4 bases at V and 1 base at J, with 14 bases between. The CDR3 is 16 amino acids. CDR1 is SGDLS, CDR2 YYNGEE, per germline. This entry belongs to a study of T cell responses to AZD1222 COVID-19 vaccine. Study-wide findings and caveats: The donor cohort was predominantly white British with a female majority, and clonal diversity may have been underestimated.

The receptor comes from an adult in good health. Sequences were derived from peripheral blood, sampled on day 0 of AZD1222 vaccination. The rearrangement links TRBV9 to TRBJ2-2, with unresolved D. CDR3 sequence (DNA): TGTGCCAGCAGCCCATCGGATGTTAGGAACACCGGGGAGCTGTTTTTT. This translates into CASSPSDVRNTGELFF.